The entry below describes one TCR beta chain. Reverse transcription of roughly 0.45 to 1 ug RNA used random hexamers. TCRdb re-derived calls from the immunoSEQ multiplex PCR reads in MiXCR, one entry per CDR3 protein. The sample has approximately 79,000 distinct CDR3 sequences, approximately 95% seen once; the top ten hold about 0.41%. The entry originates in a study of CD8 T cells in Susac syndrome. For the study at large: Patients with Susac syndrome were therapy-naive, on corticosteroids, or on intravenous immunoglobulin alone at the time that blood was drawn.

From germline, CDR1 is SEHNR and CDR2 FQNEAQ (reference sequence). Unmatched junction bases numbered 4, after V lost 10 bases and J lost 5 bases. The CDR3 loop spans 12 amino acids. V is TRBV7-9 and J is TRBJ2-2, with 7 bases fitting TRBD1. Sequenced input: CD8+ T cells from PBMCs. The source is a human donor with Susac syndrome. CDR3 sequence: CATVQGTGELFF. The CDR3 DNA is TGTGCCACAGTACAGGGGACCGGGGAGCTGTTTTTT. The variable domain in full, with the rest retrieved from reference TRBV7-9 and TRBJ2-2, is DTGVSQNPRHKITKRGQNVTFRCDPISEHNRLYWYRQTLGQGPEFLTYFQNEAQLEKSRLLSDRFSAERPKGSFSTLEIQRTEQGDSAMYLCATVQGTGELFFGEGSRLTVL.